This TCR beta chain was observed in a study of Ad26.COV2.S vaccination and SARS-CoV-2 variants. Overall study findings and caveats: Greater spike-specific TCR breadth was seen in vaccine recipients than in placebo recipients.

Trimming stripped 2 bases from V and 2 bases from J, with 13 bases between. CDR1 and CDR2 from the germline V gene are SGHKS and YYEKEE (reference sequence). This CDR3 spans 16 amino acids. Comments on this clone: Its antigen is unidentified.

TCRdb's copy holds only in-frame clones and misses some; the assay was immunoSEQ multiplex PCR. This table holds some 350,000 clones, around 84% found once. Treatment defined: roughly 19 received Ad26.COV2.S at low or high dose, single or two shots; 5 received placebo; per-sample allocation not given. All samples were drawn on day 63, counting from the first vaccine or placebo injection. The specimen comprised peripheral blood, sampled in a trial of Ad26.COV2.S vaccine versus placebo. The rearrangement joins TRBV5-5 to TRBJ2-2, with TRBD2 as a possible D gene (6 bases). The receptor was isolated from a person aged 18-60 years who received the Ad26.COV2.S COVID-19 vaccine or a placebo. In DNA, the CDR3 is TGTGCCAGCAGCTTCTCCCCGGGAGCTAACACCGGGGAGCTGTTTTTT. The encoded protein is CASSFSPGANTGELFF. Drawing the rest from reference TRBV5-5 and TRBJ2-2, the complete variable domain is DAGVTQSPTHLIKTRGQQVTLRCSPISGHKSVSWYQQVLGQGPQFIFQYYEKEERGRGNFPDRFSARQFPNYSSELNVNALLLGDSALYLCASSFSPGANTGELFFGEGSRLTVL.